Listed here are 21 T cell receptor beta chains from one sample, sequenced in a study of cytomegalovirus exposure and HLA in healthy donors. Data came from immunoSEQ multiplex PCR; TCRdb stores just in-frame clones and leaves some out. The sample contains hundreds of thousands of clones, roughly 87% of which appear only once. Sequenced material: PBMCs. All receptors come from a man aged 18 to 35 in good health and CMV-seropositive.

This sequence joins TRBV12-5 and TRBJ1-1; maybe TRBD1 (5 bases). CDR1 is LGHNT, CDR2 FRNRAP, per germline. The CDR3 consists of 14 residues. Trimming removed 1 base from V and 3 bases from J, with 9 bases in between. The DNA for the CDR3 is TGTGCTAGTGGTTTGGGCAGGGTCCACACTGAAGCTTTCTTT. Amino acid sequence: CASGLGRVHTEAFF.

The chain employs TRBV28 and TRBJ2-1, with 10 positions matching TRBD2. CDR3 length equals 15 residues. Per the germline V gene, CDR1 is MDHEN and CDR2 is SYDVKM. Germline trimming cut 6 bases from V and 6 bases from J; bases unmatched to any gene: 8. CDR3 sequence reads: CASSKSGRAFNEQFF. Here the CDR3 DNA reads TGTGCCAGCAGCAAAAGCGGGAGGGCCTTCAATGAGCAGTTCTTC. The variable domain in full, completed from reference TRBV28 and TRBJ2-1, reads DVKVTQSSRYLVKRTGEKVFLECVQDMDHENMFWYRQDPGLGLRLIYFSYDVKMKEKGDIPEGYSVSREKKERFSLILESASTNQTSMYLCASSKSGRAFNEQFFGPGTRLTVL.

The gene calls are TRBV2 and TRBJ2-7; D perhaps matches TRBD2 (6 bases). Trimming removed 7 bases at V and 2 bases at J, with 12 bases between. Per germline, CDR1 SNHLY and CDR2 FYNNEI. This CDR3 region has 13 residues. The CDR3 here is CASTASAAYEQYF. CDR3 coding DNA: TGTGCCAGCACTGCTAGCGCAGCCTACGAGCAGTACTTC. The full variable domain, with the rest looked up from reference TRBV2 and TRBJ2-7, is EPEVTQTPSHQVTQMGQEVILRCVPISNHLYFYWYRQILGQKVEFLVSFYNNEISEKSEIFDDQFSVERPDGSNFTLKIRSTKLEDSAMYFCASTASAAYEQYFGPGTRLTVT.

The gene calls are TRBV5-1 and TRBJ1-2, with 8 nucleotides matching TRBD1. V lost 0 bases and J lost 7; bases outside the gene matches: 5. This CDR3 has 14 amino acids. CDR1 is SGHRS and CDR2 is YFSETQ in the germline V gene. DNA of the CDR3: TGCGCCAGCAGCTTGGACAGGGGGGCAGCTGGCTACACCTTC. Translating gives CASSLDRGAAGYTF.

V and J are TRBV27 and TRBJ2-2; the D gene is possibly TRBD1 (6 bases). Germline lookup yields CDR1 MNHEY and CDR2 SMNVEV (reference sequence). The ends were cut back, 1 base at V and 7 bases at J, with 13 bases in the middle. CDR3 size: 15 residues. DNA for the CDR3: TGTGCCAGCAGTTTATTACAGGGTACGGTCGGGGAGCTGTTTTTT. It is translated as CASSLLQGTVGELFF.

The V call is TRBV6-1, the J call TRBJ2-3; 11 positions agree with TRBD2. The ends lost 4 bases at V and 2 bases at J; junction bases unmatched: 5. This CDR3 has 16 amino acids. Germline V gene lookup returns CDR1 MNHNS and CDR2 SASEGT. CDR3 sequence (DNA): TGTGCCAGCAGTGTAGCGGGAGGGCCTTACACAGATACGCAGTATTTT. It yields the protein CASSVAGGPYTDTQYF.

The V call is TRBV29-1, the J call TRBJ1-5; 9 bases are shared with TRBD1. Germline CDR1 reads SQVTM; CDR2 reads ANQGSEA. The V gene end was trimmed by 4 bases and the J gene end by 3 bases; junction bases not matched to a gene: 4. The CDR3 runs to 14 residues. The CDR3 DNA reads TGCAGCGTTGTTGGGACAGGGCTCAATCAGCCCCAGCATTTT. Protein: CSVVGTGLNQPQHF.

CDR3 region: CASSFGLAGLGDEQYF. In DNA, the CDR3 is TGTGCCAGCAGCTTTGGACTAGCGGGCCTCGGGGACGAGCAGTACTTC. The chain couples TRBV7-6 to TRBJ2-7; TRBD2 matches 11 bases. V lost 3 bases and J lost 5; bases outside the gene matches: 9. CDR3 length equals 16 residues. Germline V lookup: CDR1 SGHVS, CDR2 FNYEAQ. Complete variable domain (other parts from reference TRBV7-6 and TRBJ2-7): GAGVSQSPRYKVTKRGQDVALRCDPISGHVSLYWYRQALGQGPEFLTYFNYEAQQDKSGLPNDRFSAERPEGSISTLTIQRTEQRDSAMYRCASSFGLAGLGDEQYFGPGTRLTVT.

This clone was counted only a few times. The genes are TRBV10-2 and TRBJ2-2; weak D call: TRBD2 (5 bases). Germline-derived CDR1 and CDR2 are WSHSY and SAAADI. V was shortened by 0 bases and J by 6 bases, with 8 bases between the two germline ends. The CDR3 totals 14 residues. CDR3 sequence reads: CASSESHGAGELFF. CDR3 sequence (DNA): TGCGCCAGCAGTGAGTCCCACGGGGCCGGGGAGCTGTTTTTT.

CDR3 sequence: CASSLWTGYGYTF. In nucleotides, the CDR3 is TGCGCCAGCAGCTTATGGACAGGGTATGGCTACACCTTC. V is TRBV5-1 and J is TRBJ1-2, with 8 bases aligning to TRBD1. J lost 5 bases, V lost 2 bases, and 2 bases had no gene match. The germline gives CDR1 SGHRS, CDR2 YFSETQ. This CDR3 has 13 amino acids.

CDR3 bases: TGTGCCAGCAGGCCCAGCGGGATTAGCACAGATACGCAGTATTTT. It is translated as CASRPSGISTDTQYF. V is TRBV9 and J is TRBJ2-3; 7 nucleotides agree with TRBD2. V lost 5 bases to trimming and J lost 0 bases; unmatched junction nucleotides: 6. The CDR3 is 15 residues long. CDR1 SGDLS and CDR2 YYNGEE come from the germline V gene.

In this sample, this clone turned up once. V is TRBV7-9 and J is TRBJ1-2; TRBD1 matches at 7 bases. J gave up 7 bases and V 0 bases, and 5 bases lay outside the gene matches. Germline CDR1 is SEHNR and CDR2 is FQNEAQ (reference sequence). CDR3 length: 14 residues. CDR3 protein: CASSLAGDRAGYTF. The CDR3, as DNA: TGTGCCAGCAGCTTAGCGGGCGACAGGGCTGGCTACACCTTC.

This clone appeared a few times. The chain employs TRBV4-1 and TRBJ1-1; a possible D gene is TRBD1 (5 bases). The V gene's germline CDR1 is MGHRA and CDR2 YSYEKL. The CDR3 consists of 13 residues. Deletions cut 1 base from V and 7 bases from J, with 10 bases between. The chain's CDR3 is CASSQGQIYEAFF. The DNA for the CDR3 is TGCGCCAGCAGCCAAGGACAGATCTATGAAGCTTTCTTT.

The chain has TRBV5-1 and TRBJ2-5; 9 positions agree with TRBD1. The CDR3 has 16 amino acids. The germline V gene encodes CDR1 SGHRS and CDR2 YFSETQ. V lost 0 bases and J lost 0; bases outside the gene matches: 3. CDR3 region: CASSLAGTGHQETQYF. DNA for the CDR3: TGCGCCAGCAGCTTGGCGGGGACAGGGCACCAAGAGACCCAGTACTTC.

This chain uses TRBV7-8 with TRBJ2-1; perhaps TRBD2 as D (6 bases). Trimming cost V 1 base and J 4 bases, with 11 bases left between them. CDR3 size: 15 residues. The germline V gene has CDR1 SGHVS and CDR2 FQNEAQ. The CDR3 is CASSLGRDRYNEQFF. Here the CDR3 DNA reads TGTGCCAGCAGCTTAGGGCGGGATAGGTACAATGAGCAGTTCTTC.

This chain uses TRBV6-1 with TRBJ2-1; D ambiguous. In germline, CDR1 is MNHNS, CDR2 SASEGT. Trimming shortened V by 7 bases and J by 0 bases, and 7 bases separated the two germline ends. This CDR3 comprises 13 residues. The CDR3 region is CASTLSSYNEQFF. Here the CDR3 DNA reads TGTGCCAGCACTCTTAGCTCCTACAATGAGCAGTTCTTC.

The chain couples TRBV10-3 to TRBJ1-5, with no clear D. V gave up 4 bases and J gave up 5 bases, with 9 bases separating them. CDR1 and CDR2 from the germline V gene are ENHRY and SYGVKD. The CDR3 extends over 13 amino acids. CDR3 in amino acids: CAISVGLDQPQHF. The CDR3 DNA sequence: TGTGCCATCAGTGTCGGCCTGGATCAGCCCCAGCATTTT.

The chain recombines TRBV7-2 with TRBJ2-1; a weak D match, TRBD2 (6 bases). Trimming cost V 5 bases and J 8 bases, with 16 bases left between them. CDR3 length equals 14 residues. CDR1 is SGHTA and CDR2 is FQGNSA in the germline V gene. Here the CDR3 reads CASSLLLWGDEQFF. The CDR3, as DNA: TGTGCCAGCAGCCTACTGTTATGGGGGGATGAGCAGTTCTTC.

The chain recombines TRBV27 with TRBJ1-5, with TRBD1 as a possible D gene (5 bases). The CDR3 is 14 amino acids. Per the germline V gene, CDR1 is MNHEY and CDR2 is SMNVEV (reference sequence). Trimming pared 2 bases from V and 6 bases from J, leaving 11 bases between. Written as DNA, the CDR3 is TGTGCCAGCAGTTTACGGGGGGAGGTTCAGCCCCAGCATTTT. Translated: CASSLRGEVQPQHF.

This clone was seen once. This rearrangement joins TRBV5-1 to TRBJ1-2; D is uncertain. Germline V lookup: CDR1 SGHRS, CDR2 YFSETQ. This CDR3 has 15 amino acids. Trimming removed 7 bases at V and 5 bases at J, with 21 bases between. The DNA for the CDR3 is TGCGCCAGCGCCGACCCTAACCCAACTGTATATGGCTACACCTTC. This encodes CASADPNPTVYGYTF.

The chain combines TRBV18 with TRBJ1-1; D ambiguous. The germline gives CDR1 KGHSH, CDR2 LQKENI. The V gene lost 1 base and the J gene lost 2 bases, with 8 bases spanning the gap. The CDR3 runs to 14 residues. In DNA, the CDR3 is TGTGCCAGCTCACCACGGGGTCTTAACACTGAAGCTTTCTTT. It yields the protein CASSPRGLNTEAFF.